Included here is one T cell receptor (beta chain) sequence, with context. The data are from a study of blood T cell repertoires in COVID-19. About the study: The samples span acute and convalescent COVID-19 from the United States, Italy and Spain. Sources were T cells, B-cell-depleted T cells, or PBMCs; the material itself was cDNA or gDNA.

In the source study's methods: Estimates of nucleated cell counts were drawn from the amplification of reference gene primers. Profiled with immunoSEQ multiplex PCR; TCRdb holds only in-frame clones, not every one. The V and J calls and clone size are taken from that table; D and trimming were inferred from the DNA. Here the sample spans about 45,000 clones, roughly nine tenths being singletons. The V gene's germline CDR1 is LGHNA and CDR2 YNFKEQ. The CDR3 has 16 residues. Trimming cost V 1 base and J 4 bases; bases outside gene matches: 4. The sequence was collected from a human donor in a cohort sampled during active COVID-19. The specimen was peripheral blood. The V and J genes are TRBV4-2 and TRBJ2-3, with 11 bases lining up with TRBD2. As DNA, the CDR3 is TGTGCCAGCAGCCAAGTTAGCGGGGGGGGATCAGATACGCAGTATTTT. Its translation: CASSQVSGGGSDTQYF.